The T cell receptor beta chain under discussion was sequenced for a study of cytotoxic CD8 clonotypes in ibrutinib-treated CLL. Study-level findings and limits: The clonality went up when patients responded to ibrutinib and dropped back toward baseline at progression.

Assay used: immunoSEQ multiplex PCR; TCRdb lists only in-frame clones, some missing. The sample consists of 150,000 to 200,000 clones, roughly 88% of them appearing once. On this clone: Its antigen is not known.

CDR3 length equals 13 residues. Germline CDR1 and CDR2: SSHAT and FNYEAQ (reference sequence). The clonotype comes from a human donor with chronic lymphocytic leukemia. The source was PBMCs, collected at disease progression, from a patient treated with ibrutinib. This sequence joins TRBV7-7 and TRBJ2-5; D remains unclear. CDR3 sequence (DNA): TGTGCTACGTCCCCTACCCGACAAGAGACCCAGTACTTC. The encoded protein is CATSPTRQETQYF.